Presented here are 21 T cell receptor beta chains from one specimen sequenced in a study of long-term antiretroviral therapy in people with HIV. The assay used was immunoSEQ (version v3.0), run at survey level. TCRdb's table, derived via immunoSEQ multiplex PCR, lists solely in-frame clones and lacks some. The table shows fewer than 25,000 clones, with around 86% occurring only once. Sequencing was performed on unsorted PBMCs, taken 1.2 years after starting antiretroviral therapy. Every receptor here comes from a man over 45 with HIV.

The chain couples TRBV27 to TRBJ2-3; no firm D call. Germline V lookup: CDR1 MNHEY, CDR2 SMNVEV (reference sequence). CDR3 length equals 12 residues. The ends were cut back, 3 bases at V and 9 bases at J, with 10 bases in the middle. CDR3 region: CASSFLGLTQYF. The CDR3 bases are TGTGCCAGCAGTTTCCTTGGGTTGACGCAGTATTTT.

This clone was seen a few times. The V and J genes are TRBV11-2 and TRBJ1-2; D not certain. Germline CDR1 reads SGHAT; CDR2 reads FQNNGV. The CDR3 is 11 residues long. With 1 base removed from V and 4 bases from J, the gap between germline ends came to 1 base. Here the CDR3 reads CASSLGYGYTF. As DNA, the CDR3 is TGTGCCAGCAGCTTAGGCTATGGCTACACCTTC.

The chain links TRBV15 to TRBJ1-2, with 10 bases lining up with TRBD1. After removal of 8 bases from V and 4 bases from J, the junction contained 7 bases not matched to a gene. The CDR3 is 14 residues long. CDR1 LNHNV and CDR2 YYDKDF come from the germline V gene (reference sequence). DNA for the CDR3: TGTGCCACCTCTGGGACAGGGGATTTCTATGGCTACACCTTC. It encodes CATSGTGDFYGYTF.

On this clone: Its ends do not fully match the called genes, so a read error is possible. As DNA, the CDR3 is TGTGCCAGCAGCGAAGGGACTAACCGTGGGGTAGATACGCAGTATTTT. Translated, it gives CASSEGTNRGVDTQYF. The chain is built from TRBV2 and TRBJ2-3; 7 positions agree with TRBD2. CDR3 size: 16 residues. Germline V gene sequence: CDR1 SNHLY, CDR2 FYNNEI.

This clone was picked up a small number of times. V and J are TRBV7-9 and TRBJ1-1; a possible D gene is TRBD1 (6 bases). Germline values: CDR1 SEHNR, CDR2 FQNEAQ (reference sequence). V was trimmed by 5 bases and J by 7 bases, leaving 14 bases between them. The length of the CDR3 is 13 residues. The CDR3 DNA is TGTGCCAGCAGCCTACAGGGTCAGTTTGAAGCTTTCTTT. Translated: CASSLQGQFEAFF.

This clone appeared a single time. This CDR3 reads CASRQGNTEAFF. CDR3 nucleotides: TGTGCCAGCAGACAGGGGAACACTGAAGCTTTCTTT. The chain couples TRBV7-9 to TRBJ1-1, with D possibly TRBD1 on 6 matching bases. Germline V gives CDR1 SEHNR, CDR2 FQNEAQ (reference sequence). V lost 6 bases and J 1 base, leaving 6 bases between the germline ends. This CDR3 has 12 amino acids. Drawing the rest from reference TRBV7-9 and TRBJ1-1, the complete variable domain is DTGVSQNPRHKITKRGQNVTFRCDPISEHNRLYWYRQTLGQGPEFLTYFQNEAQLEKSRLLSDRFSAERPKGSFSTLEIQRTEQGDSAMYLCASRQGNTEAFFGQGTRLTVV.

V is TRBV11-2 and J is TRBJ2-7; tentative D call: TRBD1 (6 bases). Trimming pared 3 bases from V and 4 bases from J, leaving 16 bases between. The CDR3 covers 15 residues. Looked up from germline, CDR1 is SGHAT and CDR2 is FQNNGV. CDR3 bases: TGTGCCAGCAGCTTCCAGACAGGAAGCCAGTACGAGCAGTACTTC. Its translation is CASSFQTGSQYEQYF.

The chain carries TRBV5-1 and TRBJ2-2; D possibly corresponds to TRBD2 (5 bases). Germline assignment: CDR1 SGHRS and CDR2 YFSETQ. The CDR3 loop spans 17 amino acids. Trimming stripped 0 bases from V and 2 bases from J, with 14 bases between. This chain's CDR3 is CASSLGHRDPNTGELFF. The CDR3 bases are TGCGCCAGCAGCTTGGGACACCGGGATCCAAACACCGGGGAGCTGTTTTTT. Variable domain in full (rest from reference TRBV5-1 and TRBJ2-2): KAGVTQTPRYLIKTRGQQVTLSCSPISGHRSVSWYQQTPGQGLQFLFEYFSETQRNKGNFPGRFSGRQFSNSRSEMNVSTLELGDSALYLCASSLGHRDPNTGELFFGEGSRLTVL.

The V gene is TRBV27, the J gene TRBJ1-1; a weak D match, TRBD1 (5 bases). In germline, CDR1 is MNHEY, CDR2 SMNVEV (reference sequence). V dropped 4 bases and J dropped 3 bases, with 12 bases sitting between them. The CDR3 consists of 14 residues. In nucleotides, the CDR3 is TGTGCCAGCAGTTCGGACTGGGGGGACACTGAAGCTTTCTTT. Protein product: CASSSDWGDTEAFF.

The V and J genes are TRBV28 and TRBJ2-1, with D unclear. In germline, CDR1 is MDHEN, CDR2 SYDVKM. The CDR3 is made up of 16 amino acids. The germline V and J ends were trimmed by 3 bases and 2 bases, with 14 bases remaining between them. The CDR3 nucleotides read TGTGCCAGCAGTTTTATACGGGCACGGACCTACAATGAGCAGTTCTTC. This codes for CASSFIRARTYNEQFF. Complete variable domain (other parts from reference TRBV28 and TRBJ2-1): DVKVTQSSRYLVKRTGEKVFLECVQDMDHENMFWYRQDPGLGLRLIYFSYDVKMKEKGDIPEGYSVSREKKERFSLILESASTNQTSMYLCASSFIRARTYNEQFFGPGTRLTVL.

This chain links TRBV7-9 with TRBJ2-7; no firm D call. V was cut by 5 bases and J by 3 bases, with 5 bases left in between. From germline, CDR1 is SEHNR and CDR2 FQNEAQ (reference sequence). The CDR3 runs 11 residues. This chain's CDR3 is CASSRDYEQYF. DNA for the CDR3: TGTGCCAGCAGCAGGGACTACGAGCAGTACTTC. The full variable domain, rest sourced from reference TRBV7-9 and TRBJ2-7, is DTGVSQNPRHKITKRGQNVTFRCDPISEHNRLYWYRQTLGQGPEFLTYFQNEAQLEKSRLLSDRFSAERPKGSFSTLEIQRTEQGDSAMYLCASSRDYEQYFGPGTRLTVT.

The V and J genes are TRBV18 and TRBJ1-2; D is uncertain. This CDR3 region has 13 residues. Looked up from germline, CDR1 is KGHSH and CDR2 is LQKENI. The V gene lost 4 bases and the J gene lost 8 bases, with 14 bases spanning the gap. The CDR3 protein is CASSLTIVDGYTF. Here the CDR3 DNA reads TGTGCCAGCTCACTGACGATTGTCGACGGCTACACCTTC.

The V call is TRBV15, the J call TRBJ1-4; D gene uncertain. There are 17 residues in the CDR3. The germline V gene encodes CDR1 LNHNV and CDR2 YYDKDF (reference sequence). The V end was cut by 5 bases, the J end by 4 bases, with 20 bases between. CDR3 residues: CATSSYPVTDRNEKLFF. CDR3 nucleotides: TGTGCCACCAGCTCCTACCCTGTGACGGACCGTAATGAAAAACTGTTTTTT.

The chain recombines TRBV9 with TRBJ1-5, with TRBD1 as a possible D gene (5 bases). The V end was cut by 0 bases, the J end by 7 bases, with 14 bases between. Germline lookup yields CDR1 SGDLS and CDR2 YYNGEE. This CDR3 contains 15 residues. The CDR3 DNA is TGTGCCAGCAGCGTAGGGGAGGGGAGAGGCCAGCCCCAGCATTTT. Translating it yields CASSVGEGRGQPQHF.

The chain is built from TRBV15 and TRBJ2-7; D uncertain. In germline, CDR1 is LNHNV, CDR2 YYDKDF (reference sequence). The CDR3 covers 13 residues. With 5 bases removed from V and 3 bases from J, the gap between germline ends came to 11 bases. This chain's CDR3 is CATSDAQDYEQYF. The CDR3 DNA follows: TGTGCCACCAGCGACGCCCAAGACTACGAGCAGTACTTC.

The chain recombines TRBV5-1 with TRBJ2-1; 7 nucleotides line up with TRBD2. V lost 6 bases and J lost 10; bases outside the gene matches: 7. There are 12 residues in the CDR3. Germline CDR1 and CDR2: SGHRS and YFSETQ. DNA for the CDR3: TGCGCCAGCACAAGGGGAGGGGAAGAGCAGTTCTTC. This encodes CASTRGGEEQFF.

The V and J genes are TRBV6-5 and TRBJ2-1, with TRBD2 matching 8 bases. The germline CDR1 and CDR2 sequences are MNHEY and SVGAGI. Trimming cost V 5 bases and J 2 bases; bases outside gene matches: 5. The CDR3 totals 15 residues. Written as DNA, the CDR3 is TGTGCCAGCAGTCCTATTAGCGGGGCCTACAATGAGCAGTTCTTC. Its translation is CASSPISGAYNEQFF.

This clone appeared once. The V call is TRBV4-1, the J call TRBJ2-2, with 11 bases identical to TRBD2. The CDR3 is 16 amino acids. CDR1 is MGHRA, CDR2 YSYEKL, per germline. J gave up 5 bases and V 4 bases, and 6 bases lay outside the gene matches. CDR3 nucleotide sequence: TGCGCCAGCAGCCCTATTAGCGGGGGGGCAACCGGGGAGCTGTTTTTT. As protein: CASSPISGGATGELFF.

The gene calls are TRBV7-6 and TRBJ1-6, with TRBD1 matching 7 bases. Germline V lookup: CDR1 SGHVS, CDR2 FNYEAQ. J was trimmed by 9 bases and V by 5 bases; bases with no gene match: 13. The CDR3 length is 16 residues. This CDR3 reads CASSPVGGRSASPLHF. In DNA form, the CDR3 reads TGTGCCAGCAGCCCAGTAGGGGGCCGAAGTGCTTCACCCCTCCACTTT.

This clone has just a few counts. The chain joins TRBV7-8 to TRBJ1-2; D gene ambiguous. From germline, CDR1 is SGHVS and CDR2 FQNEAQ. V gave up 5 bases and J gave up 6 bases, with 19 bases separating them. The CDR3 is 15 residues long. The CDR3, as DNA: TGTGCCAGCAGCCCTCGTACAAGGGAGAACAATGGCTACACCTTC. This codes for CASSPRTRENNGYTF.

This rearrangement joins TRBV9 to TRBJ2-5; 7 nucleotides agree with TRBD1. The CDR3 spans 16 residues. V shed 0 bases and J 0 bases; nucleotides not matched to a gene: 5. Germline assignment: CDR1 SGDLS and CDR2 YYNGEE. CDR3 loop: CASSVDEGGYQETQYF. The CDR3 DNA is TGTGCCAGCAGCGTAGATGAAGGGGGCTACCAAGAGACCCAGTACTTC.